This T cell receptor (beta chain) was identified during a study of T cell changes during pregnancy in multiple sclerosis. V dropped 0 bases and J dropped 2 bases, with 11 bases sitting between them. This CDR3 has 15 residues. The germline CDR1 and CDR2 sequences are LGHNA and YSLEER. Profiling relied on immunoSEQ multiplex PCR, and the TCRdb table lists in-frame clones only, not all of them. The table has roughly 46,000 clones, approximately 94% seen once; the top ten hold approximately 4.2%. The material sequenced was CD8+ T cells from peripheral blood mononuclear cells, taken in the first trimester of pregnancy. The TCR sequence derives from a female donor with multiple sclerosis, enrolled in a pregnancy study. This chain uses TRBV4-3 with TRBJ2-7; D possibly corresponds to TRBD2 (5 bases). CDR3 DNA: TGCGCCAGCAGCCAAGAGGCTAGCAGTCCCTACGAGCAGTACTTC. Its translation: CASSQEASSPYEQYF.